A selection of T cell receptor beta chains follows, all from one sample in a study of T cell changes during pregnancy in multiple sclerosis. Method: immunoSEQ multiplex PCR; TCRdb's copy keeps in-frame clones and lacks some. The sample shows about 40,000 clones, approximately 88% of them seen only once. Material: peripheral blood, obtained in the first trimester of pregnancy. The receptor set was obtained from a female donor in good health, enrolled as a control in a pregnancy study. The CDR3 runs from the conserved cysteine through the conserved F or W. Fields, in order: J gene, V gene, D gene, CDR3 protein. The D gene is left open where the match is weak.

j_call: TRBJ2-5; v_call: TRBV11-3; d_call: .; cdr3_aa: CASSLVPPAGETQYF
j_call: TRBJ1-2; v_call: TRBV7-9; d_call: TRBD1; cdr3_aa: CASSSGQGLLYGYTF
j_call: TRBJ2-5; v_call: TRBV27; d_call: .; cdr3_aa: CASSFIPTGQETQYF
j_call: TRBJ2-3; v_call: TRBV19; d_call: .; cdr3_aa: CASSTPGRRGGTDTQYF
j_call: TRBJ1-1; v_call: TRBV2; d_call: .; cdr3_aa: CASSLEKNTEAFF
j_call: TRBJ2-7; v_call: TRBV4-2; d_call: TRBD2; cdr3_aa: CASSRVHLGLAGVDEQYF
j_call: TRBJ2-7; v_call: TRBV19; d_call: TRBD1; cdr3_aa: CASSTMGQGLHEQYF
j_call: TRBJ1-5; v_call: TRBV11-2; d_call: .; cdr3_aa: CASSLGAGYEGLYQPQHF
j_call: TRBJ2-5; v_call: TRBV10-3; d_call: .; cdr3_aa: CAISETIGPETQYF
j_call: TRBJ2-6; v_call: TRBV6-4; d_call: TRBD2; cdr3_aa: CASSDGTSGSGANVLTF
j_call: TRBJ1-1; v_call: TRBV13; d_call: TRBD1; cdr3_aa: CASSPRTGLEAFF
j_call: TRBJ2-7; v_call: TRBV7-8; d_call: .; cdr3_aa: CASSLVGGRYEQYF
j_call: TRBJ2-3; v_call: TRBV5-1; d_call: TRBD2; cdr3_aa: CASSQSGRADTDTQYF